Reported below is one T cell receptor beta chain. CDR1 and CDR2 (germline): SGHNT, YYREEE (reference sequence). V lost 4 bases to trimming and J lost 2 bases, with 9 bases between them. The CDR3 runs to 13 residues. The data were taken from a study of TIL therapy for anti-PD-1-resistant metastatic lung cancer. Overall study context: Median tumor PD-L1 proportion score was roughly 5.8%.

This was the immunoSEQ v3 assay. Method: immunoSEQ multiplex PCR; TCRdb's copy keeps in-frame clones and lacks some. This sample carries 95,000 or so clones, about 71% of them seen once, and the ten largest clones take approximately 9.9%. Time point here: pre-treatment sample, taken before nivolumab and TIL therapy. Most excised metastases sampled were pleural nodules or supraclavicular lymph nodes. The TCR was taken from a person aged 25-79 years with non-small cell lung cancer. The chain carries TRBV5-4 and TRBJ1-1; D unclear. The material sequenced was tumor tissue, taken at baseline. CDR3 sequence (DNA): TGTGCCAGCAGCACACAAGGAAACACTGAAGCTTTCTTT. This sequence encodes CASSTQGNTEAFF.